This TCR beta chain came from a study of tumor-infiltrating lymphocytes in primary liver carcinoma. Study context: Maximum tumor diameters ranged from 4.2 to 10 cm, stage T1-T3 N0M0. General study points: Only about 8-25% of top clones occurred in every one of the five tumor regions.

TCR beta cDNA was made from 400 to 500 ng total RNA with a constant-region primer. Slightly modified ARM-PCR with three nested multiplex PCR rounds yielded TCR beta libraries. In the first two PCR rounds, TRBV1-TRBV30 forward primers were paired with a C-beta reverse primer, and each round lasted around 10 cycles. TCRdb used MiXCR to reprocess the multiplex PCR reads, holding one entry per CDR3 protein. The sample lists about 130,000 distinct CDR3 sequences, 55% to 75% occurring once. The source material, roughly 18-32 mg of unsorted bulk tissue, was used to co-extract RNA and DNA. No patient had received treatment, and all had chronic HBV infection. Trimming left V 7 bases short and J 0 bases short, with 13 bases between. The germline V gene encodes CDR1 SNHLY and CDR2 FYNNEI. The CDR3 runs to 15 residues. As for this clonotype: Antigen: not known. As the CDR3 is not closed by the conserved phenylalanine or tryptophan, this likely results from a read error.

This chain uses TRBV2 with TRBJ2-1; D perhaps matches TRBD1 (6 bases). The TCR originated in a woman in her sixties or seventies with primary liver carcinoma and hepatitis B virus infection. The specimen was liver tumor tissue from sampling region 3. This sample's subset: tumor region T3, left-lateral pole. The CDR3 loop is CASTSDSSSYNEQFL. The CDR3 bases are TGTGCCAGCACCTCGGACAGTAGCTCCTACAATGAGCAGTTCTTA.